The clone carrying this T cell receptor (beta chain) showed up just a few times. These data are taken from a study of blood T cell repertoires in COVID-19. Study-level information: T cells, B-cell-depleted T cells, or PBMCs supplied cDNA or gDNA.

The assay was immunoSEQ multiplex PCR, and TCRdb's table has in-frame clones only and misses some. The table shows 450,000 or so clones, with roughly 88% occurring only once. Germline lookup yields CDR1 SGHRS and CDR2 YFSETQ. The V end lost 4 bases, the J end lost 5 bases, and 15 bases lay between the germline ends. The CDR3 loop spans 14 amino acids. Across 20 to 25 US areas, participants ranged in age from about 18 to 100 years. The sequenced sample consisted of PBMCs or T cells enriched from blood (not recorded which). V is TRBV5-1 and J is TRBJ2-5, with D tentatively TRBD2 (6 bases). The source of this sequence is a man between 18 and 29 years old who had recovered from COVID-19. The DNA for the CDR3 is TGCGCCAGCAGCCCGGCGGGGAATAGGGAGACCCAGTACTTC. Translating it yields CASSPAGNRETQYF.